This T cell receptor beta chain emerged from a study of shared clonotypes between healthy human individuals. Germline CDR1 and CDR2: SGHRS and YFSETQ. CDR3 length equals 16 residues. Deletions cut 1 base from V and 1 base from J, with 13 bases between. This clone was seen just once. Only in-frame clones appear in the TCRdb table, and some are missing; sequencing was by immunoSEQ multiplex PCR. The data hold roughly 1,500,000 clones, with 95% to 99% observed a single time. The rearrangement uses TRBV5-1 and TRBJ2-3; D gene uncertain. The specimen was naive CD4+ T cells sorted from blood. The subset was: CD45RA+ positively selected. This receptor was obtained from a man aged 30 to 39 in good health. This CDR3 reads CASSLSHRRGTDTQYF. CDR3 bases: TGCGCCAGCAGCTTGTCTCACCGTCGGGGCACAGATACGCAGTATTTT. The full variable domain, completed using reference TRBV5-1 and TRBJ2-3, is KAGVTQTPRYLIKTRGQQVTLSCSPISGHRSVSWYQQTPGQGLQFLFEYFSETQRNKGNFPGRFSGRQFSNSRSEMNVSTLELGDSALYLCASSLSHRRGTDTQYFGPGTRLTVL.